The 8 T cell receptor beta chains given below trace back to one sample, sequenced in a study of blood T cell repertoires in COVID-19 (dated by TCRdb to 2020 to 2021). Receptor libraries were prepared by the immunoSEQ multiplex PCR assay. TCRdb obtained this table from immuneACCESS and retained in-frame rearrangements with V and J assigned. These tables miss some clones; where compared with another copy, unresolved V genes account for less than half of the shortfall, and the remainder is unexplained. The sample data list over 200,000 clones, and roughly 86% of these were observed just once. The ten largest account for almost 4% of the sample. Sequenced: PBMCs or T cells enriched from blood (not recorded which). These receptors came from a woman between 25 and 40 years old with acute COVID-19.

The chain is built from TRBV6-4 and TRBJ2-1, with D tentatively TRBD2 (5 bases). The CDR3 runs to 14 residues. V was clipped by 7 bases and J by 5 bases, with 15 bases between them. In germline, CDR1 is MRHNA, CDR2 SNTAGT. CDR3 DNA sequence: TGTGCCAGCAACAGACTTGCCGGGGACAATGAGCAGTTCTTC. Protein: CASNRLAGDNEQFF.

This clone was seen a handful of times. This chain joins TRBV7-6 and TRBJ2-7; 7 bases map to TRBD2. CDR1 and CDR2 (germline): SGHVS, FNYEAQ. The CDR3 has 14 amino acids. V gave up 5 bases and J gave up 0 bases; unmatched junction bases: 4. In nucleotides, the CDR3 is TGTGCCAGCAGCCCCGGCGGGAGCTCCTACGAGCAGTACTTC. As protein: CASSPGGSSYEQYF. Complete variable domain (other parts from reference TRBV7-6 and TRBJ2-7): GAGVSQSPRYKVTKRGQDVALRCDPISGHVSLYWYRQALGQGPEFLTYFNYEAQQDKSGLPNDRFSAERPEGSISTLTIQRTEQRDSAMYRCASSPGGSSYEQYFGPGTRLTVT.

This CDR3 is CAWTIGSSYEQYF. The CDR3 DNA follows: TGTGCCTGGACTATCGGGTCCTCCTACGAGCAGTACTTC. This rearrangement joins TRBV30 to TRBJ2-7; D unclear. Germline V gene data show CDR1 as GTSNPN and CDR2 as SVGIG (reference sequence). This CDR3 has 13 amino acids. V shed 4 bases and J shed 0 bases, with 10 bases lying between them.

This chain joins TRBV12-3 or TRBV12-4 and TRBJ1-1; TRBD1 is a possible D gene (6 bases). The CDR3 contains 13 residues. Trimming left V 3 bases short and J 8 bases short, with 13 bases between. This CDR3 is CASSFSGGTEAFF. The CDR3 DNA reads TGTGCCAGCAGTTTCTCTGGGGGCACCGAAGCTTTCTTT.

Written as DNA, the CDR3 is TGTGCCAGCAGCTTTGTGAGTAACGGTGAAGCTTTCTTT. Residues: CASSFVSNGEAFF. The V and J genes are TRBV5-5 and TRBJ1-1; no clear D gene. Trimming left V 2 bases short and J 7 bases short, with 12 bases between. The CDR3 has 13 residues. Germline V gives CDR1 SGHKS, CDR2 YYEKEE (reference sequence).

V is TRBV3-1 (or the pseudogene TRBV3-2) and J is TRBJ2-7, with D perhaps TRBD2 (7 bases). CDR1 and CDR2 (germline): LGHDT, YNNKEL (reference sequence). Trimming pared 0 bases from V and 3 bases from J, leaving 12 bases between. The CDR3 sequence is 15 residues long. The CDR3 DNA is TGTGCCAGCAGCCAAGATCTAGGGGGGGGCTACGAGCAGTACTTC. It specifies CASSQDLGGGYEQYF.

The V gene is TRBV4-1, the J gene TRBJ2-1, with 13 bases identical to TRBD2. This CDR3 is built from 17 residues. J gave up 7 bases and V 0 bases, and 6 bases lay outside the gene matches. Germline V CDR1 and CDR2: MGHRA, YSYEKL. The CDR3 reads CASSQDPTSGGANEQFF. CDR3 in DNA: TGCGCCAGCAGCCAAGATCCTACTAGCGGGGGGGCGAATGAGCAGTTCTTC.

V gene TRBV2 combines with J gene TRBJ2-1; 8 bases fit TRBD1. CDR3 length: 14 amino acids. J gave up 8 bases and V 3 bases, and 6 bases lay outside the gene matches. Per the germline V gene, CDR1 is SNHLY and CDR2 is FYNNEI. The CDR3 sequence: CASSEFRGRDEQFF. The DNA of the CDR3 is TGTGCCAGCAGTGAGTTCAGGGGGCGGGATGAGCAGTTCTTC.